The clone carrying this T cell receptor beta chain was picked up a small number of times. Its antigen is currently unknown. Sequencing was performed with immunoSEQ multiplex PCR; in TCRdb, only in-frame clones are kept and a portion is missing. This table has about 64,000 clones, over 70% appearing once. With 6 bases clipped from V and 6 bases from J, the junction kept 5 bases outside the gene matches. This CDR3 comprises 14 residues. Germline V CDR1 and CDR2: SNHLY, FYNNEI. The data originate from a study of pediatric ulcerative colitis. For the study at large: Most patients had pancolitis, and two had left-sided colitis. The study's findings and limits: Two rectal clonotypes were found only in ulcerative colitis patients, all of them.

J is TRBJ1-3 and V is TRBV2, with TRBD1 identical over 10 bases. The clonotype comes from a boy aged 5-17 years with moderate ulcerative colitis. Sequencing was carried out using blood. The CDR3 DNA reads TGTGCCAGCAGGGGGACAGGGGAAATAAACACCATATATTTT. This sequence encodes CASRGTGEINTIYF.